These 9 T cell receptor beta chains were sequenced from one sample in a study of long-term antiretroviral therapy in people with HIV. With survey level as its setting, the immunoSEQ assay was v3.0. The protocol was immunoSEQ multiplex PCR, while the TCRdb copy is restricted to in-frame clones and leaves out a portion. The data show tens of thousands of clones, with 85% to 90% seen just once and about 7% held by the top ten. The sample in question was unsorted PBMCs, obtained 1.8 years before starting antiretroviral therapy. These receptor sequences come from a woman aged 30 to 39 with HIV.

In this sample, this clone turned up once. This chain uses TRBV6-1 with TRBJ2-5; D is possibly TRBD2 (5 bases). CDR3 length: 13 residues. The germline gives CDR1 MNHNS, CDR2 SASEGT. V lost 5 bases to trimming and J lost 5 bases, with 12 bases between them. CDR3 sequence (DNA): TGTGCCAGCAGTTCTACGGGGTGGGAGACCCAGTACTTC. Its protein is CASSSTGWETQYF.

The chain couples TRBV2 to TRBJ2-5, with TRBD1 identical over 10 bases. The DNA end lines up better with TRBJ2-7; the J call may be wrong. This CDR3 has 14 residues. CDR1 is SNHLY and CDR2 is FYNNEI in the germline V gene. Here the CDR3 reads CASSVMDRGYEQYF. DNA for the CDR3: TGTGCCAGCAGTGTCATGGACAGGGGGTACGAGCAGTACTTC.

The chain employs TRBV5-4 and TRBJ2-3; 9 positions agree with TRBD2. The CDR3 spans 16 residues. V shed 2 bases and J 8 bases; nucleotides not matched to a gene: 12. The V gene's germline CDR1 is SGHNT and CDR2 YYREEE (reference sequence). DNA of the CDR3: TGTGCCAGCAGCTTAGAGAGTAGCGGGGGCCCTGGTACGCAGTATTTT. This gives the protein CASSLESSGGPGTQYF.

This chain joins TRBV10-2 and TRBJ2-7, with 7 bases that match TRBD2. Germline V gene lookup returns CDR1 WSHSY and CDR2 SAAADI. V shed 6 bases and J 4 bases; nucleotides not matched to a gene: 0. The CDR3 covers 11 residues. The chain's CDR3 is CASRGGYEQYF. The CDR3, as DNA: TGCGCCAGCAGGGGGGGGTACGAGCAGTACTTC.

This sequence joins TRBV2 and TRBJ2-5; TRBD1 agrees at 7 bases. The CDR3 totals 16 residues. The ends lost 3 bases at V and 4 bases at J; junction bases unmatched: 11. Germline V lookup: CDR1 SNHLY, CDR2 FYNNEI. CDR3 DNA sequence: TGTGCCAGCAGTGACGCGACAGGGAGATCCGCAGAGACCCAGTACTTC. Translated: CASSDATGRSAETQYF.

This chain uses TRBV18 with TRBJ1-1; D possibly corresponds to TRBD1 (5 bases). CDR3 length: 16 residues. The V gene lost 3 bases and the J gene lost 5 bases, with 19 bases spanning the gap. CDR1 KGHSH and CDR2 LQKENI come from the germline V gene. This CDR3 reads CASSPSQGPLRTEAFF. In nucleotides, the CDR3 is TGTGCCAGCTCACCCTCGCAGGGTCCCCTGCGGACTGAAGCTTTCTTT.

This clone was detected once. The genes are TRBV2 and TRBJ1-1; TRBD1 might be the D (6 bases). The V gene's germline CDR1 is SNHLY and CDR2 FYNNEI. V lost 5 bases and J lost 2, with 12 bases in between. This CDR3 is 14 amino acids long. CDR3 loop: CASSTRGPNTEAFF. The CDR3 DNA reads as TGTGCCAGCAGTACCAGGGGACCCAACACTGAAGCTTTCTTT.

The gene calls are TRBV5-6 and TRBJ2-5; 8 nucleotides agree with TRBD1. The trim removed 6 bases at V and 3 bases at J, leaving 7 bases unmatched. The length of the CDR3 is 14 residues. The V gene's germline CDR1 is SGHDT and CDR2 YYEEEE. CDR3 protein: CASTQGAREETQYF. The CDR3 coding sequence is TGTGCCAGCACCCAGGGGGCTCGGGAAGAGACCCAGTACTTC.

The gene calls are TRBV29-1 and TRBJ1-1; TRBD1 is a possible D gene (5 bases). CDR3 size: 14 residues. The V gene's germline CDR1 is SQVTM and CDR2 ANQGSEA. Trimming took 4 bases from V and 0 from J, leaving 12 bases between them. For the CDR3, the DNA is TGCAGCGTTGTTAGGGCAGGGATGAACACTGAAGCTTTCTTT. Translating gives CSVVRAGMNTEAFF.